Listed below are T cell receptor beta chains from one sample, sequenced in a study of control samples from healthy donors and cancer patients. TCRdb keeps only in-frame clones here, not all; method: immunoSEQ multiplex PCR. The table has approximately 97,000 clones, 88% seen once; the top ten hold 13% to 15%. Sequences were obtained from blood. These receptors all come from a man aged 30 to 45 in good health. CDR3s include the opening cysteine and the closing phenylalanine or tryptophan. A D gene is named only where the DNA matches it firmly. The size field is filled for only some rows; it gives once, few, many or a size class.

D gene	J gene	clone size	V gene	CDR3 DNA	CDR3 protein
-	TRBJ2-5	-	TRBV5-6	TGTGCCAGCAGCTTGGAGGTTATTCAGGGGTTTACAGAGACCCAGTACTTC	CASSLEVIQGFTETQYF
-	TRBJ1-3	-	TRBV27	TGTGCCAGCAGGGACTCAGGGACCTCTGGAAACACCATATATTTT	CASRDSGTSGNTIYF
-	TRBJ1-1	once	TRBV18	TGTGCCAGCTCACCATCGCAGGACAATGTCGGCACTGAAGCTTTCTTT	CASSPSQDNVGTEAFF
-	TRBJ2-7	-	TRBV7-3	TGTGCCAGCAGCTTAGGACCTGGAGACTCCTACGAGCAGTACTTC	CASSLGPGDSYEQYF
TRBD1	TRBJ1-3	once	TRBV9	TGTGCCAGTGGGACAGGGGAAGTCATACGCCCTGGAAACACCATATATTTT	CASGTGEVIRPGNTIYF
TRBD2	TRBJ2-1	few	TRBV7-9	TGTGCCAGCAGCCATAGCGGGAGGGCCTACAATGAGCAGTTCTTC	CASSHSGRAYNEQFF
TRBD1	TRBJ2-1	-	TRBV7-2	TGTGCCAGCAGCTTCTCCGGGACAGCCAATGAGCAGTTCTTC	CASSFSGTANEQFF
-	TRBJ1-2	-	TRBV19	TGTGCCAGTAGTACTCTGAACGGTGGCTACACCTTC	CASSTLNGGYTF
TRBD1	TRBJ2-2	-	TRBV19	TGTGCCACCCTCGGACAGGCGAACACCGGGGAGCTGTTTTTT	CATLGQANTGELFF
-	TRBJ1-6	-	TRBV9	TGTGCCAGCAGCCCGGGGCAGTCCTATAATTCACCCCTCCACTTT	CASSPGQSYNSPLHF
-	TRBJ1-2	-	TRBV10-3	TGTGCCATCAGTGAGTCACAGTACTATGGCTACACCTTC	CAISESQYYGYTF
TRBD1	TRBJ2-2	-	TRBV7-9	TGTGCCAGCAGCAAAGGACAGGATCCATACACCGGGGAGCTGTTTTTT	CASSKGQDPYTGELFF
-	TRBJ2-3	-	TRBV19	TGTGCCAGTAGTGACGTCCAAACGGCGGGAGATACGCAGTATTTT	CASSDVQTAGDTQYF
-	TRBJ2-5	-	TRBV27	TGTGCCAGCAGTCCCTACTCAAACCAAGAGACCCAGTACTTC	CASSPYSNQETQYF
-	TRBJ1-1	-	TRBV18	TGTGCCAGCTCACCGCGGGACGGTATGAACACTGAAGCTTTCTTT	CASSPRDGMNTEAFF
TRBD2	TRBJ2-1	-	TRBV4-1	TGCGCCAGCAGCCCGGGGGGCAATGAGCAGTTCTTC	CASSPGGNEQFF
-	TRBJ2-7	-	TRBV14	TGTGCCAGCAGCCAAGCGTACGGGACTTTAGTCTACGAGCAGTACTTC	CASSQAYGTLVYEQYF
-	TRBJ2-7	-	TRBV27	TGTGCCAGCAGTTCTACCGGATACGAGCAGTACTTC	CASSSTGYEQYF
-	TRBJ1-2	-	TRBV24-1	TGTGCCACCAGCCCAGGGACGGGGAATAACTATGGCTACACCTTC	CATSPGTGNNYGYTF